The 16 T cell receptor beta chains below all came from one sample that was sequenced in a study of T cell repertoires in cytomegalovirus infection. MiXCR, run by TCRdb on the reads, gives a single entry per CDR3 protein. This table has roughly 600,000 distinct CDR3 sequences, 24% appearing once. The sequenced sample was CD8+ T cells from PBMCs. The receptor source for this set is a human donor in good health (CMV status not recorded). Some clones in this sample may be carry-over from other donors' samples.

This chain's CDR3 is CASSVEGRAQETQYF. DNA of the CDR3: TGTGCCAGCAGCGTAGAAGGCAGGGCCCAAGAGACCCAGTACTTC. The J gene is TRBJ2-5, the V gene TRBV9; possible D gene TRBD1, 5 bases. The CDR3 is made up of 15 amino acids. CDR1 and CDR2 from the germline V gene are SGDLS and YYNGEE. V was trimmed by 0 bases and J by 1 base, leaving 10 bases between them.

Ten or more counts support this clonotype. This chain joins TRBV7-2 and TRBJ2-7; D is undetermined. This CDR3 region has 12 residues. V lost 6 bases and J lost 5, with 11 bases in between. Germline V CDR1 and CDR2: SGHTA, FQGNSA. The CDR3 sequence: CASRNRTNEQYF. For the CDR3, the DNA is TGTGCCAGCAGGAACCGGACGAACGAGCAGTACTTC.

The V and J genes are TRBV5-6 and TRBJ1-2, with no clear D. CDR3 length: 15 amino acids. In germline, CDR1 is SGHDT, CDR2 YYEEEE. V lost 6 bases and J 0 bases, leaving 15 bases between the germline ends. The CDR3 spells CASTFGQYANYGYTF. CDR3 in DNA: TGTGCCAGCACGTTTGGGCAGTATGCTAACTATGGCTACACCTTC.

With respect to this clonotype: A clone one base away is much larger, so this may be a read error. CDR3 residues: CANSPRTSGGYNEQFF. The CDR3 nucleotides are TGTGCCAACAGCCCCAGGACTAGCGGGGGGTACAATGAGCAGTTCTTC. The V and J genes are TRBV7-6 and TRBJ2-1, with 14 bases aligning to TRBD2. This CDR3 has 16 residues. Germline CDR1 reads SGHVS; CDR2 reads FNYEAQ.

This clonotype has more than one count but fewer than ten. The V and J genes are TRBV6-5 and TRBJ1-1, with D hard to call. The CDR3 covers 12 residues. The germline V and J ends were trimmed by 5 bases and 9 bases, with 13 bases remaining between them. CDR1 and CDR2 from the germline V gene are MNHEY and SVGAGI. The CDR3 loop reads CASSPGHPKAFF. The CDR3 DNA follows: TGTGCCAGCAGTCCGGGCCACCCCAAAGCTTTCTTT.

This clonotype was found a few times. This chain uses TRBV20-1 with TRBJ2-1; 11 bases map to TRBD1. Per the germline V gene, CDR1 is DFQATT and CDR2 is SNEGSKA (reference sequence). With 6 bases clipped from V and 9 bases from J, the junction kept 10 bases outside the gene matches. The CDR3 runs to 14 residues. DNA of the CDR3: TGCAGTGCCCCGCCGGGACAGGGGGATGTTGAGCAGTTCTTC. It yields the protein CSAPPGQGDVEQFF.

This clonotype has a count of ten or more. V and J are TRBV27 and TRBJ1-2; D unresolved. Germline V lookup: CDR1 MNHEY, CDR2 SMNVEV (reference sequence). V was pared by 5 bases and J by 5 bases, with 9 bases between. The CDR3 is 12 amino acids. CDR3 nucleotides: TGTGCCAGCAGTCCGAACCGTTATGGCTACACCTTC. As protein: CASSPNRYGYTF.

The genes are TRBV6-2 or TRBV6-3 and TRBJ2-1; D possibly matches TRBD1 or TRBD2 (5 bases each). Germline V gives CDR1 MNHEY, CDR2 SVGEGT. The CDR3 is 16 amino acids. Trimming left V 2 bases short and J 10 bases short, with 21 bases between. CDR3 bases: TGTGCCAGCAGTTACGACCGGGATTCAACATGGGGGGAGCAGTTCTTC. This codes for CASSYDRDSTWGEQFF.

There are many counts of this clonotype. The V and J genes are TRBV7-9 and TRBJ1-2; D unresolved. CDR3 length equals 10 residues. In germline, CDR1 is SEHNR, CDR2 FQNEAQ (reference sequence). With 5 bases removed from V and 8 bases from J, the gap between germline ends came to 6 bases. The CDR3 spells CASSLGGYTF. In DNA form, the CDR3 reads TGTGCCAGCAGCCTTGGGGGCTACACCTTC.

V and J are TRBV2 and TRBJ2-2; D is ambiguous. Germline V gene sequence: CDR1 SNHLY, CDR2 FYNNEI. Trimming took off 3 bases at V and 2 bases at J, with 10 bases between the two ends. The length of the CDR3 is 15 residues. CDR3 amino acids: CASSDGWGNTGELFF. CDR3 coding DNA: TGTGCCAGCAGTGATGGGTGGGGTAACACCGGGGAGCTGTTTTTT.

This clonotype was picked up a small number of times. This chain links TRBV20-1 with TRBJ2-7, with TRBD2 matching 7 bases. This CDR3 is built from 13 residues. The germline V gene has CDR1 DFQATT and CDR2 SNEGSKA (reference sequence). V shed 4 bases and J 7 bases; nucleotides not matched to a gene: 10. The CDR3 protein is CSAIGLESLEQYF. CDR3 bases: TGCAGTGCTATTGGACTAGAATCTTTGGAGCAGTACTTC.

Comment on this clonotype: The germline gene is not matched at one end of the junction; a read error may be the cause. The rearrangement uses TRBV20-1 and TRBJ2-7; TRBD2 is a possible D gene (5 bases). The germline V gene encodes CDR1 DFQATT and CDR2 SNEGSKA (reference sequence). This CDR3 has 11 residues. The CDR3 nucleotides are TGCAGTGCTAGAGGACGCGGGCTTCTGGGGTTC. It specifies CSARGRGLLGF.

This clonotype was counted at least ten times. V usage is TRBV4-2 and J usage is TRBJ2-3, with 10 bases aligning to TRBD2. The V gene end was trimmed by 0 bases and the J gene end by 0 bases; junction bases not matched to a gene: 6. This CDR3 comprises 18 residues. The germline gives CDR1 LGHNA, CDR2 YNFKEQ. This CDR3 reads CASSQDLAGVLSTDTQYF. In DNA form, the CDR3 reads TGTGCCAGCAGCCAAGATCTAGCGGGGGTTTTGAGCACAGATACGCAGTATTTT.

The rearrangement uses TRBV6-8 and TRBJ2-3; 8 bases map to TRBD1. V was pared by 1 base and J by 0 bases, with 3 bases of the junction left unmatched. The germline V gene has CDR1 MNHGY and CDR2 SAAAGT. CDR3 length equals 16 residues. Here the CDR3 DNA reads TGTGCCAGCAGTTACTGGACAGGGATAAGCACAGATACGCAGTATTTT. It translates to CASSYWTGISTDTQYF.

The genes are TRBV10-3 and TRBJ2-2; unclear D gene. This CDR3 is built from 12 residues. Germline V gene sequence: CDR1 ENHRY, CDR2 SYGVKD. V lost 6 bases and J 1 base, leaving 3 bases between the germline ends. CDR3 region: CAIRENTGELFF. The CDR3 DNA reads TGTGCCATCAGAGAGAACACCGGGGAGCTGTTTTTT.

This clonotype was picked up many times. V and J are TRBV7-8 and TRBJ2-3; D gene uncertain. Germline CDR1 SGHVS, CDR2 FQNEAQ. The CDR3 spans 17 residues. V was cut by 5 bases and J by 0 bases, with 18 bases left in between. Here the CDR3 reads CASSPWPKDSSTDTQYF. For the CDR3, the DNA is TGTGCCAGCAGCCCCTGGCCGAAGGATTCTAGCACAGATACGCAGTATTTT.